This T cell receptor (beta chain) was captured by sequencing in a study of blood T cell repertoires in COVID-19. Study information: The United States, Italy and Spain provided the acute and convalescent COVID-19 samples. PBMCs, B-cell-depleted T cells, or T cells provided the cDNA or gDNA that made up the material.

As originally analysed: Reference gene primer amplification gave estimated nucleated cell counts. Measured with immunoSEQ multiplex PCR; TCRdb has only the in-frame clones, and not every one. V, J and clone size are taken as reported in that table, and D and trimming were inferred from the DNA itself. The sample has 95,000 or so clones, roughly 80% seen once. Germline lookup yields CDR1 MNHNS and CDR2 SASEGT. This CDR3 contains 15 residues. Trimming cost V 0 bases and J 5 bases; bases outside gene matches: 6. Sequenced: peripheral blood. The chain couples TRBV6-1 to TRBJ2-5; 7 bases map to TRBD2. This TCR derives from a human donor in a cohort sampled during active COVID-19. The CDR3 nucleotides read TGTGCCAGCAGTGAAGCGTCGGGAGCGGGGGAGACCCAGTACTTC. Translation gives CASSEASGAGETQYF.